This T cell receptor beta chain was profiled in a study of blood T cell repertoires in COVID-19. Across the study: Whether acute or convalescent, the COVID-19 samples came from the United States, Italy and Spain. Sources were T cells, B-cell-depleted T cells, or PBMCs; the material itself was cDNA or gDNA.

As processed by the authors: Amplified reference gene primers provided the basis for estimating nucleated cell counts. Sequenced by immunoSEQ multiplex PCR; TCRdb stores in-frame clones only, minus some. The V and J calls and clone size are taken from that table; D and trimming were inferred from the DNA. The table records 90,000 to 100,000 clones, approximately 90% of them present only once. The source of this sequence is a human donor in a cohort sampled during active COVID-19. Sequencing was carried out using peripheral blood.

CDR3: CATSRDGGTGSTEAFF. The DNA for the CDR3 is TGTGCCACCAGCAGAGATGGTGGGACAGGGTCCACTGAAGCTTTCTTT. J is TRBJ1-1 and V is TRBV15; 9 nucleotides agree with TRBD1. The germline V gene has CDR1 LNHNV and CDR2 YYDKDF (reference sequence). V shed 0 bases and J 4 bases; nucleotides not matched to a gene: 6. The CDR3 has 16 amino acids.